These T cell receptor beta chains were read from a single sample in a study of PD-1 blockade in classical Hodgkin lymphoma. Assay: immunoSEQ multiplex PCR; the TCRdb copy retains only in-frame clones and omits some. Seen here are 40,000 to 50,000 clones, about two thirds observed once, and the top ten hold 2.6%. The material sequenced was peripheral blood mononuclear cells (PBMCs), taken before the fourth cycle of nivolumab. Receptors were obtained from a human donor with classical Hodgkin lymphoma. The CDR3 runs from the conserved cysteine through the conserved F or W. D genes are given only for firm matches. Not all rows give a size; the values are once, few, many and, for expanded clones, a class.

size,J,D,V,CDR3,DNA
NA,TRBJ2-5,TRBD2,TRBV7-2,CASSSRASGGETQYF,TGTGCCAGCAGCTCTAGGGCTAGCGGGGGGGAGACCCAGTACTTC
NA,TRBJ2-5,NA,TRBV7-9,CASSLEAGQETQYF,TGTGCCAGCAGCTTGGAGGCAGGGCAAGAGACCCAGTACTTC
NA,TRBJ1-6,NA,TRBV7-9,CASSLQNSYNSPLHF,TGTGCCAGCAGCCTACAGAACTCCTATAATTCACCCCTCCACTTT
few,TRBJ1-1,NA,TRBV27,CASSWGRGSTGEAFF,TGTGCCAGCAGTTGGGGCAGGGGAAGTACGGGTGAAGCTTTCTTT
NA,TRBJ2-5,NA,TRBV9,CASSVDTSLSQETQYF,TGTGCCAGCAGCGTAGATACTAGCCTCAGCCAAGAGACCCAGTACTTC
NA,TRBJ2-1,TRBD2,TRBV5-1,CASSPGGQPYNEQFF,TGCGCCAGCAGCCCGGGGGGGCAACCCTACAATGAGCAGTTCTTC
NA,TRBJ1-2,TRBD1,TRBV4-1,CASSLTGQDIGYTF,TGCGCCAGCAGCCTTACGGGACAGGATATTGGCTACACCTTC
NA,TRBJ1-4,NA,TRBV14,CASSLRTQKEGEKLFF,TGTGCCAGCAGCCTTCGGACCCAGAAGGAGGGTGAAAAACTGTTTTTT
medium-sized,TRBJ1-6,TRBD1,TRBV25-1,CASSDDRGSYNSPLHF,TGTGCCAGCAGTGATGACAGGGGCTCCTATAATTCACCCCTCCACTTT
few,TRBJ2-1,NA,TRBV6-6,CASSYLRLGGDEQFF,TGTGCCAGCAGTTACTTGAGATTGGGGGGAGACGAGCAGTTCTTC
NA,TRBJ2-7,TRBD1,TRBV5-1,CASSLETGATYEQYF,TGCGCCAGCAGCTTGGAGACAGGGGCTACCTACGAGCAGTACTTC
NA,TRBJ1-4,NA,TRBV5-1,CASSLEGLNEKLFF,TGCGCCAGCAGCTTGGAGGGGCTTAACGAAAAACTGTTTTTT
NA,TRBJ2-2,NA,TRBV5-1,CASSLGASGLAGELFF,TGCGCCAGCAGCTTGGGGGCCTCAGGACTGGCCGGGGAGCTGTTTTTT
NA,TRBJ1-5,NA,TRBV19,CASSIGGDWEGWSQHF,TGTGCCAGTAGTATTGGGGGTGATTGGGAGGGTTGGTCACAGCATTTT
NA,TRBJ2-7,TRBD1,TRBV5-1,CASSFGTGTGYEQYF,TGCGCCAGCAGCTTCGGAACCGGGACAGGCTACGAGCAGTACTTC
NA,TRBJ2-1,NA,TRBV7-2,CASSLLVLYNEQFF,TGTGCCAGCAGCTTATTGGTCTTATACAATGAGCAGTTCTTC
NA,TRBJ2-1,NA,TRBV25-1,CASGPPDLPNNEQFF,TGTGCCAGTGGTCCCCCGGACCTCCCAAACAATGAGCAGTTCTTC
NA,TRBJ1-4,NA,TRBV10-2,CASIGVRANEKLFF,TGCGCCAGCATTGGGGTGAGGGCGAATGAAAAACTGTTTTTT
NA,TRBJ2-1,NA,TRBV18,CASSAQGSYNEQFF,TGTGCCAGCTCAGCTCAGGGTTCCTACAATGAGCAGTTCTTC
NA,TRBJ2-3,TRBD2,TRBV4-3,CASSQEWAGGFKNTQYF,TGCGCCAGCAGCCAAGAGTGGGCGGGGGGGTTTAAAAATACGCAGTATTTT
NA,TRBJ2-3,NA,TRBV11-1,CASSLAGSSEDTQYF,TGTGCCAGCAGCTTAGCCGGCTCGTCTGAAGATACGCAGTATTTT
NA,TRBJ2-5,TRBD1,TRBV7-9,CASSLRTGGQETQYF,TGTGCCAGCAGCTTAAGGACAGGGGGGCAAGAGACCCAGTACTTC
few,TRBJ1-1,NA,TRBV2,CATLGVAAFF,TGTGCCACCCTGGGGGTTGCAGCTTTCTTT
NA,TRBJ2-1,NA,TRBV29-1,CSVGPQGNEQFF,TGCAGCGTCGGTCCTCAGGGGAATGAGCAGTTCTTC
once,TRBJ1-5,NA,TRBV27,CASSAIGNQPQHF,TGTGCCAGCAGTGCCATCGGCAATCAGCCCCAGCATTTT
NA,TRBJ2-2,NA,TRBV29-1,CSATGANTGELFF,TGCAGCGCAACGGGAGCGAACACCGGGGAGCTGTTTTTT
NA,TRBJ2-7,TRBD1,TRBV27,CASSRDSSYEQYF,TGTGCCAGCTCCCGGGACAGCTCCTACGAGCAGTACTTC
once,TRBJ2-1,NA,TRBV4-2,CASSQVRLRGAGDEQFF,TGTGCCAGCAGCCAAGTGAGGTTGAGGGGGGCCGGGGATGAGCAGTTCTTC
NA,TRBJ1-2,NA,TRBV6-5,CASSPDLYGYTF,TGTGCCAGCAGCCCGGACCTCTATGGCTACACCTTC
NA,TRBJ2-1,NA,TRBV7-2,CASSSEGGHEQFF,TGTGCCAGCAGCTCAGAGGGGGGGCACGAGCAGTTCTTC
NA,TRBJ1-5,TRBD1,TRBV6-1,CATRQGWGQPQHF,TGTGCCACCAGACAGGGATGGGGCCAGCCCCAGCATTTT
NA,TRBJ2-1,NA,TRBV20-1,CSARSYEQFF,TGCAGTGCTAGGAGCTATGAGCAGTTCTTC
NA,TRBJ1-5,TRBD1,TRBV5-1,CASSLAPGGGPQHF,TGCGCCAGCAGCTTGGCCCCAGGGGGTGGGCCCCAGCATTTT
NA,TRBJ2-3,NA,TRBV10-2,CATRGVPPFTDTQYF,TGCGCCACCAGAGGGGTACCCCCGTTCACAGATACGCAGTATTTT
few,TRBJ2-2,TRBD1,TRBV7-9,CASSHGTGANTGELFF,TGTGCCAGCAGCCACGGGACAGGGGCGAACACCGGGGAGCTGTTTTTT
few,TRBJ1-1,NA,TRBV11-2,CASSLDTEAFF,TGTGCCAGCAGCTTGGACACTGAAGCTTTCTTT
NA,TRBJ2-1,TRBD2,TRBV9,CASSPRERGVYNEQFF,TGTGCCAGCAGTCCCCGAGAGCGGGGGGTCTACAATGAGCAGTTCTTC
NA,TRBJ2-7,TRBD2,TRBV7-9,CASSSLPGSSGGSYEQYF,TGTGCCAGCAGCTCCCTACCCGGTTCTAGCGGGGGATCCTACGAGCAGTACTTC
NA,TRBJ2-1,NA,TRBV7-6,CASSPLGGQGARGEQFF,TGTGCCAGCAGCCCCCTGGGGGGGCAGGGTGCAAGGGGTGAGCAGTTCTTC
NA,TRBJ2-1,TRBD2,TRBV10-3,CAISASGTSGGESSYNEQFF,TGTGCCATCAGTGCCTCCGGGACTAGCGGGGGGGAAAGCTCCTACAATGAGCAGTTCTTC
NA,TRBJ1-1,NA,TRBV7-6,CASSLASREAFF,TGTGCCAGCAGCTTAGCGAGCCGGGAAGCTTTCTTT
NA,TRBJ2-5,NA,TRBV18,CASSPKRETQYF,TGTGCCAGCTCACCGAAGAGGGAGACCCAGTACTTC